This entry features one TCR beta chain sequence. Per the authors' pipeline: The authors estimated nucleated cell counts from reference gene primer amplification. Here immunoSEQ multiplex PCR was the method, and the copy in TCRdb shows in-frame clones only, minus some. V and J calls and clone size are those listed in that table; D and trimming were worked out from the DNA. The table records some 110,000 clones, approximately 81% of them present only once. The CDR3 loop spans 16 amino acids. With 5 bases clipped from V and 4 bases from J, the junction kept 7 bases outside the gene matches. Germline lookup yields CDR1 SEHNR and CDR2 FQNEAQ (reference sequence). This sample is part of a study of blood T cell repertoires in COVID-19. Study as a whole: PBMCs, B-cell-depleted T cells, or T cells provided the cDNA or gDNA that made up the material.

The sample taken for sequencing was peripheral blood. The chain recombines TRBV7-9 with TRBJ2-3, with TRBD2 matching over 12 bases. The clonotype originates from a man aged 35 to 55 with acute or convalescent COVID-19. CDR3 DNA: TGTGCCAGCAGCGCCGGACTAGCGGGAAGCTCAGATACGCAGTATTTT. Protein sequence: CASSAGLAGSSDTQYF.